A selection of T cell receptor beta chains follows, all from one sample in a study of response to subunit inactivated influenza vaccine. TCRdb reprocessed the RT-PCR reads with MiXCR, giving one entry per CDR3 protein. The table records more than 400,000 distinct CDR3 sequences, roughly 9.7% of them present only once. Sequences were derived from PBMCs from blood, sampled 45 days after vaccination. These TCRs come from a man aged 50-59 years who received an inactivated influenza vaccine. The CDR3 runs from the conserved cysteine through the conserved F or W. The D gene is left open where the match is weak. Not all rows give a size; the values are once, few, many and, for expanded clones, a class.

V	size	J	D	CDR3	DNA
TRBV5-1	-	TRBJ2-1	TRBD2	CASSLVSGTSGYNEQFF	TGCGCCAGCAGCTTGGTGTCCGGGACTAGCGGGTACAATGAGCAGTTCTTC
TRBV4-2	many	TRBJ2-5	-	CASSQRQETQYF	TGTGCCAGCAGCCAACGCCAAGAGACCCAGTACTTC
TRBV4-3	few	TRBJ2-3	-	CASSQLGRGFSSDTQYF	TGCGCCAGCAGCCAGCTCGGTAGGGGTTTCAGTTCAGATACGCAGTATTTT
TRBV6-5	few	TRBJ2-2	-	CASSSQGAWGTGELFF	TGTGCCAGCAGTTCCCAGGGTGCCTGGGGTACCGGGGAGCTGTTTTTT
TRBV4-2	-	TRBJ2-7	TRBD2	CASSQAASGRVQYF	TGTGCCAGCAGCCAAGCGGCTAGCGGGAGGGTGCAGTACTTC
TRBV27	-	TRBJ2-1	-	CASSLYDPAGSYNEQFF	TGTGCCAGCAGTTTGTACGACCCTGCAGGCTCCTACAATGAGCAGTTCTTC
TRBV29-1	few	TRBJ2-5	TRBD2	CSAERRGQETQYF	TGCAGCGCCGAAAGGCGGGGGCAAGAGACCCAGTACTTC
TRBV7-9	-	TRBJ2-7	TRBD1	CASSLRTGVAEQYF	TGTGCCAGCAGCTTGAGGACAGGGGTCGCCGAGCAGTACTTC
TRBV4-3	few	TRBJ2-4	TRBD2	CASSQDGMGGSKNIQYF	TGCGCCAGCAGCCAAGATGGCATGGGGGGGTCCAAAAACATTCAGTACTTC
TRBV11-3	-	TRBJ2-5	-	CASSLTAKETQYF	TGTGCCAGCAGCTTAACAGCTAAAGAGACCCAGTACTTC
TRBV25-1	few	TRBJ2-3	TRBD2	CASSSLAVMDTQYF	TGTGCCAGCAGTAGCCTAGCGGTCATGGATACGCAGTATTTT
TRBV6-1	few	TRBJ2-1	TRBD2	CASRPSGTSGRGHEQFF	TGTGCCAGCAGGCCCTCCGGGACTAGCGGGAGAGGGCATGAGCAGTTCTTC
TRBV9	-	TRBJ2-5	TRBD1	CASSAGTGSSGETQYF	TGTGCCAGCAGCGCCGGGACAGGCTCAAGCGGCGAGACCCAGTACTTC
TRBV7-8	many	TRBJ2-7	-	CASSLMTSSLTYEQYF	TGTGCCAGCAGCTTAATGACTAGTTCCCTCACCTACGAGCAGTACTTC
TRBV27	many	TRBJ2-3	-	CASSLGGLRSTDTQYF	TGTGCCAGCAGTTTGGGGGGGCTGCGGAGCACAGATACGCAGTATTTT
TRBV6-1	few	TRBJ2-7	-	CASSMGTGLFYEQYF	TGTGCCAGCAGTATGGGGACGGGGCTCTTCTACGAGCAGTACTTC
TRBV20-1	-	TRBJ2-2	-	CSARKRNTGELFF	TGCAGTGCTAGAAAGCGGAACACCGGGGAGCTGTTTTTT
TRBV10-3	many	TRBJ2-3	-	CAIKGSSTDTQYF	TGTGCCATCAAGGGATCTTCCACAGATACGCAGTATTTT
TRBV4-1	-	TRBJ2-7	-	CASRPTPSATYEQYF	TGCGCCAGCAGACCCACCCCGAGCGCCACCTACGAGCAGTACTTC
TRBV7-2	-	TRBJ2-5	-	CASSSNGGQETQYF	TGTGCCAGCAGCTCAAACGGGGGACAAGAGACCCAGTACTTC
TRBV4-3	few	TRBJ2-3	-	CASSQGHPPDTQYF	TGCGCCAGCAGCCAAGGACATCCCCCAGATACGCAGTATTTT